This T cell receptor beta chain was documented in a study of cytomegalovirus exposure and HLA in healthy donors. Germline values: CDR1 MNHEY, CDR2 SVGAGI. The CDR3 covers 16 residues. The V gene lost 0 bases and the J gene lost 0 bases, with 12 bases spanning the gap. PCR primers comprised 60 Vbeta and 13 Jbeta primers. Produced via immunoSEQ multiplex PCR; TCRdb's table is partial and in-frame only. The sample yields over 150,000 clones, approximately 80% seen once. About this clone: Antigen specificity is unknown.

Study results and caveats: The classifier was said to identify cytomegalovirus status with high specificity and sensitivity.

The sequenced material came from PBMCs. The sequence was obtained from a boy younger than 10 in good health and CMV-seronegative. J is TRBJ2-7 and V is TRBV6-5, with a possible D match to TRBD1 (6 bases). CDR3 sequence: CASSYSYQGSSYEQYF. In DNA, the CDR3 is TGTGCCAGCAGTTACTCTTACCAGGGGAGCTCCTACGAGCAGTACTTC.